This TCR beta chain was sequenced in a study of T cells in Graves' hyperthyroidism and ophthalmopathy. Points from the study as a whole: Most expanded thyroid clonotypes above 0.001 recurred in blood.

Researchers took RNA transcripts and amplified the TCR beta CDR3 regions from them. During a first-round RT-PCR of the TCR CDR3, the HTBI primer set was used. In TCRdb, the multiplex PCR reads were re-called with MiXCR into one record per CDR3 protein. This table holds 550,000 to 600,000 distinct CDR3 sequences, 16% found once. Many counts were recorded for this clonotype. Its antigen is currently unknown. If no ophthalmopathy progression occurred within 18 months, Graves' hyperthyroidism was stable. Each diagnosis was grounded in clinical symptoms, serum thyroxine and TRAb, thyroid ultrasound, and orbital computed tomography. V was trimmed by 0 bases and J by 3 bases, leaving 7 bases between them. Germline values: CDR1 SGHDT, CDR2 YYEEEE. The CDR3 totals 14 residues.

Input material: blood. This rearrangement joins TRBV5-6 to TRBJ1-5, with TRBD1 as a possible D gene (5 bases). This clonotype was obtained from a woman aged 18-35 years with Graves' hyperthyroidism. CDR3 region: CASSLAGDNQPQHF. CDR3 coding DNA: TGTGCCAGCAGCTTGGCGGGGGACAATCAGCCCCAGCATTTT.